The next 2 T cell receptor beta chains were all read from a single sample in a study of cytomegalovirus exposure and HLA in healthy donors. It was with 60 Vbeta and 13 Jbeta primers that the PCR ran. Sequencing was performed with immunoSEQ multiplex PCR; in TCRdb, only in-frame clones are kept and a portion is missing. The data contain 90,000 to 140,000 clones, around 80% of them singletons. The sample consisted of PBMCs. The receptors derive from a man between 40 and 49 years old in good health and CMV-seropositive.

The J gene is TRBJ1-5, the V gene TRBV27, with TRBD1 matching 10 bases. Per the germline V gene, CDR1 is MNHEY and CDR2 is SMNVEV (reference sequence). The CDR3 has 15 residues. Losses at the gene ends were 2 bases for V and 7 bases for J; bases not matched to a gene: 5. CDR3 sequence (DNA): TGTGCCAGCAGTTTACTGGGACAGGGGAACCAGCCCCAGCATTTT. Its translation is CASSLLGQGNQPQHF.

This clone was found once. A read error may account for a junction end that differs from germline. The same CDR3 is also encoded by other DNA sequences in this sample. The chain combines TRBV7-6 with TRBJ2-1; 7 positions agree with TRBD2. CDR1 SGHVS and CDR2 FNYEAQ come from the germline V gene. The CDR3 is made up of 17 amino acids. DNA for the CDR3: TGTGCTAGCAGCTTCCTGTGGGGCGGGGGAGGCTACAATGAGCAGTTCTTC. This sequence encodes CASSFLWGGGGYNEQFF. Complete variable domain (other parts from reference TRBV7-6 and TRBJ2-1): GAGVSQSPRYKVTKRGQDVALRCDPISGHVSLYWYRQALGQGPEFLTYFNYEAQQDKSGLPNDRFSAERPEGSISTLTIQRTEQRDSAMYRCASSFLWGGGGYNEQFFGPGTRLTVL.